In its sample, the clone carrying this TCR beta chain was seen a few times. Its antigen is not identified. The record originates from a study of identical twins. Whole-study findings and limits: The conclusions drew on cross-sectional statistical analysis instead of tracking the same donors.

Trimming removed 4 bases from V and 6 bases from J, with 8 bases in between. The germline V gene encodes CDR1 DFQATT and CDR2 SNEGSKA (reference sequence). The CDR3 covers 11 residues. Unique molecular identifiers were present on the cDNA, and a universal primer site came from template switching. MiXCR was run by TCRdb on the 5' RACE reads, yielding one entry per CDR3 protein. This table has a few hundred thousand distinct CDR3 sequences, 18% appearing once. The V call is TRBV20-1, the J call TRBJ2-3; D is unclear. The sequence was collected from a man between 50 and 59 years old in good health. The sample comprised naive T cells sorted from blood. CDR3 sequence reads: CSAKELDTQYF. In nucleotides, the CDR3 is TGCAGTGCTAAAGAGCTTGATACGCAGTATTTT.